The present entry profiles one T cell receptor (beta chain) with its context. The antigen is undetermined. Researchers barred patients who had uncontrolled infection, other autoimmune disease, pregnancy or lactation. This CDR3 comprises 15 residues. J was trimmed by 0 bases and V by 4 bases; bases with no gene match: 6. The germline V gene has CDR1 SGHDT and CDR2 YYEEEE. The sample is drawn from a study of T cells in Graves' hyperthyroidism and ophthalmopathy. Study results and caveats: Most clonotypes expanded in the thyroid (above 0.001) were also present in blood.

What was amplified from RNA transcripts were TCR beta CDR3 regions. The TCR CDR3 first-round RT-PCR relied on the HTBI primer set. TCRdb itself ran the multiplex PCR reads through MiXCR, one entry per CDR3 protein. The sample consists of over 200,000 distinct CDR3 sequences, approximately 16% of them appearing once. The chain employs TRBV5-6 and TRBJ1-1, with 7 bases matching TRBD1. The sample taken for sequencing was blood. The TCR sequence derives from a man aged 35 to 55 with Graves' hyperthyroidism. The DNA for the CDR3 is TGTGCCAGCAGCATAATGACAGGGTTGAACACTGAAGCTTTCTTT. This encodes CASSIMTGLNTEAFF. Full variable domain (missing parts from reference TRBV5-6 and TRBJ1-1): DAGVTQSPTHLIKTRGQQVTLRCSPKSGHDTVSWYQQALGQGPQFIFQYYEEEERQRGNFPDRFSGHQFPNYSSELNVNALLLGDSALYLCASSIMTGLNTEAFFGQGTRLTVV.